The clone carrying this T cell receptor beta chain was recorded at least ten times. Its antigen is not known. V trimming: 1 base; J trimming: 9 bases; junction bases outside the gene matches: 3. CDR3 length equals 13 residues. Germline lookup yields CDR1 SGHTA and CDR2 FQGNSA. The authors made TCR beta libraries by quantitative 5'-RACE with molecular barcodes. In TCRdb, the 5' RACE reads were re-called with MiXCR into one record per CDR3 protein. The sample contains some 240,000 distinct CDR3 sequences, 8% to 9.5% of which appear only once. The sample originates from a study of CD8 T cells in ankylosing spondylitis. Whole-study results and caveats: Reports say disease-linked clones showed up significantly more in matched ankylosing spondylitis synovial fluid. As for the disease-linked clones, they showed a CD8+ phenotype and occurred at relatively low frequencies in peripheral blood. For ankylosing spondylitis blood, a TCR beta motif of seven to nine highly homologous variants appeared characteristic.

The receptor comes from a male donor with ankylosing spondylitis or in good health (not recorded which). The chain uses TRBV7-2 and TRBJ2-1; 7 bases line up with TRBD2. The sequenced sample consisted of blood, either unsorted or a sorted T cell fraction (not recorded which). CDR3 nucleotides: TGTGCCAGCAGCTTAGATCCTAGCGGTGAGCAGTTCTTC. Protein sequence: CASSLDPSGEQFF.